These T cell receptor beta chains were read from a single sample in a study of T-cell memory formation after mild COVID-19. TCRdb reprocessed the 5' RACE reads via MiXCR and lists one record per CDR3 protein. There are around 200,000 distinct CDR3 sequences in the sample; 20% to 25% occur only once, and under 25% lies in the top ten. The source material was PBMCs or a T cell subset sorted from them (not recorded which). These receptors all come from an adult woman who had mild COVID-19 (a few samples of this study predate the infection). Cell type and time point are not known. Both conserved end residues are trimmed from each CDR3. The D gene is left open where the match is weak.

.	TRBV4-2	TRBJ1-1	ASSQVERGGTEAF
.	TRBV20-1	TRBJ1-2	SARDRDYGYT
TRBD2	TRBV27	TRBJ2-3	ASSLAGGLADTQY
TRBD2	TRBV5-6	TRBJ2-7	ASSLGAGATYEQY
TRBD1	TRBV5-1	TRBJ1-2	ASSLAPRDRGNYGYT
.	TRBV7-9	TRBJ1-2	ASSPSGSNYGYT
.	TRBV4-1	TRBJ2-2	ASSKVESLRGGELF
.	TRBV9	TRBJ1-2	ASSLTGFRGYT
.	TRBV4-1	TRBJ2-4	ASSPAAQKNIQY
TRBD2	TRBV9	TRBJ2-7	ASSVSSGLYEQY
.	TRBV15	TRBJ2-7	ATSRGLRLGTQVNYEQY
TRBD1	TRBV5-1	TRBJ2-7	ASSPIRDRDSYEQY
.	TRBV13	TRBJ2-5	ASRGQKETQY
.	TRBV4-1	TRBJ2-7	ASSRGVSYEQY
TRBD2	TRBV7-3	TRBJ2-3	ASSAGTSGTDTQY
.	TRBV5-6	TRBJ2-7	ASSLGQGGEQY
.	TRBV2	TRBJ2-7	ASNLLDGTEQY
.	TRBV6-1	TRBJ2-2	ASSESPTGELF
.	TRBV19	TRBJ1-1	ASFWGHTEAF
TRBD1	TRBV2	TRBJ2-7	ASRSGTGAPYEQY
TRBD2	TRBV6-1	TRBJ2-3	ASSSFGGGRTDTQY
.	TRBV9	TRBJ2-1	ASSVEGTGEQF
.	TRBV12-3/TRBV12-4	TRBJ2-1	ASTPGPSADNEQF
TRBD2	TRBV6-5	TRBJ2-3	ASSPRGSLRADTQY
TRBD1	TRBV12-3/TRBV12-4	TRBJ1-1	ASSCTKGQGDGGTEAF
.	TRBV24-1	TRBJ2-3	ATRSRRGNTDTQY
.	TRBV2	TRBJ2-5	ATWTLGQETQY
TRBD1	TRBV6-5	TRBJ1-2	ASRTGAQDNYT
TRBD1	TRBV25-1	TRBJ2-1	ASSPGTGGWEQF
.	TRBV12-3/TRBV12-4	TRBJ1-1	ASSPGPEAF
TRBD2	TRBV6-4	TRBJ2-3	ASSPVGLAGGPTDTQY
.	TRBV9	TRBJ1-2	ASSAPGYTNYGYT
.	TRBV7-2	TRBJ2-7	ASSLMGSSYEQY
.	TRBV6-2/TRBV6-3	TRBJ1-5	ASNLLGAGSNQPQH
.	TRBV27	TRBJ1-4	ASSLSPGHEKLF
.	TRBV29-1	TRBJ2-3	SVVEGMGTDTQY
TRBD1	TRBV5-1	TRBJ1-2	ASRWDREHGYT
TRBD1	TRBV7-8	TRBJ1-2	ASSSLLGQGLYGYT
.	TRBV3-1	TRBJ1-1	ASSQDQYAFFTAEAF
TRBD1	TRBV28	TRBJ2-7	ASSPGTGLFSYEQY
TRBD1	TRBV2	TRBJ1-2	ASSMTGTANYGYT
.	TRBV7-9	TRBJ2-4	ASSFPPRVAKNIQY
.	TRBV20-1	TRBJ1-1	SARDEGGGRTEAF
.	TRBV13	TRBJ1-2	ASSLQGRRGYT
.	TRBV6-6	TRBJ2-5	ASSTSLAGGRETQY
.	TRBV20-1	TRBJ2-7	SASYRYEQY
.	TRBV7-3	TRBJ2-1	ASSPTGFSYNEQF
.	TRBV7-9	TRBJ2-7	ASSSSRRSYEQY
TRBD1	TRBV5-1	TRBJ1-5	ASSQTGAPNQPQH
.	TRBV20-1	TRBJ1-1	SEPRGTWNTEAF
.	TRBV29-1	TRBJ2-1	SVYRADYNEQF
TRBD1	TRBV6-5	TRBJ2-3	ASRPDRDRDEY
.	TRBV29-1	TRBJ2-1	SVEDNRDISL